Listed below are T cell receptor beta chains from one sample, sequenced in a study of T cell responses to AZD1222 COVID-19 vaccine. Sequencing was performed with immunoSEQ multiplex PCR; in TCRdb, only in-frame clones are kept and a portion is missing. The sample carries roughly 120,000 clones, more than 70% recorded once. The sequences come from peripheral blood, collected on day 0 of AZD1222 vaccination. The receptors were gathered from an adult in good health. The CDR3 runs from the conserved cysteine through the conserved F or W. Where a row states a size, it is once, few, many or the class of an expanded clone; other rows omit it.

j_call,v_call,clone_size,cdr3_aa
TRBJ1-1,TRBV7-3,-,CASTSGGPTEAFF
TRBJ1-3,TRBV7-3,-,CASSLYGPNSGNTIYF
TRBJ1-1,TRBV5-4,-,CASSPGGVLGTEAFF
TRBJ1-5,TRBV6-2/TRBV6-3,-,CASSLRGVSGNQPQHF
TRBJ1-1,TRBV6-5,-,CASRGPGQGSTEAFF
TRBJ1-5,TRBV5-7,-,CASSSPGTGNQPQHF
TRBJ1-4,TRBV28,-,CASSGTANEKLFF
TRBJ2-7,TRBV7-2,-,CASSLGRVSYEQYF
TRBJ2-5,TRBV6-2/TRBV6-3,-,CASSTGTGSTETQYF
TRBJ2-3,TRBV27,-,CASSFGETDTQYF
TRBJ2-3,TRBV7-2,-,CASSLQGTGTDTQYF
TRBJ1-5,TRBV5-4,once,CASSFLKWRTTVYSNQPQHF
TRBJ1-4,TRBV11-2,-,CASSSPSGGEKLFF
TRBJ1-2,TRBV7-2,few,CASSLDGQGAIGYTF
TRBJ2-3,TRBV7-2,-,CASSPRQGAGDTQYF
TRBJ2-1,TRBV2,-,CASSETGQGSWVYNEQFF
TRBJ1-6,TRBV5-6,-,CASSLGTGLYNSPLHF
TRBJ2-7,TRBV28,-,CASSLISLAGVYEQYF
TRBJ1-1,TRBV18,-,CASSKDSLNTEAFF
TRBJ2-2,TRBV19,-,CASQGQAGTGELFF
TRBJ2-7,TRBV19,-,CASSIAGQGLVEQYF
TRBJ1-5,TRBV10-3,many,CAISEAGIQPQHF
TRBJ1-1,TRBV7-2,-,CASSVGRTNTEAFF
TRBJ2-1,TRBV19,-,CASTLGNSYNEQFF
TRBJ1-5,TRBV18,-,CASSRDHSNQPQHF
TRBJ1-4,TRBV7-9,once,CASRIQGEKLFF